Listed here are 27 T cell receptor beta chains from one sample, sequenced in a study of T cells in Graves' hyperthyroidism and ophthalmopathy. Researchers amplified the TCR beta CDR3 regions from RNA transcripts. The HTBI set primed first-round TCR CDR3 RT-PCR. Each CDR3 protein gets one entry after TCRdb re-called the multiplex PCR reads with MiXCR. The table includes fewer than 750,000 distinct CDR3 sequences, over 12% detected once. The sample comprised blood. These TCRs come from a woman in her thirties or forties with Graves' ophthalmopathy.

With regard to this clonotype: A much larger clonotype is one base distant, so this may be a read error. This chain links TRBV29-1 with TRBJ2-2, with 13 positions matching TRBD2. The CDR3 has 14 residues. Losses at the gene ends were 7 bases for V and 8 bases for J; bases not matched to a gene: 7. Germline values: CDR1 SQVTM, CDR2 ANQGSEA. CDR3 sequence: CSAWETSGRGELFF. As DNA, the CDR3 is TGCAGCGCATGGGAGACTAGCGGGAGGGGGGAGCTGTTTTTT.

This chain uses TRBV24-1 with TRBJ2-5, with 9 bases fitting TRBD2. Trimming removed 12 bases from V and 2 bases from J; junction bases left unmatched: 9. The CDR3 spans 14 residues. CDR1 KGHDR and CDR2 SFDVKD come from the germline V gene. The CDR3: CAPEGGRVQETQYF. The CDR3 DNA reads TGTGCCCCCGAGGGCGGGAGGGTACAAGAGACCCAGTACTTC.

Many counts were recorded for this clonotype. The J gene is TRBJ2-4, the V gene TRBV11-2, with TRBD2 identical over 8 bases. The ends lost 4 bases at V and 7 bases at J; junction bases unmatched: 9. Germline-derived CDR1 and CDR2 are SGHAT and FQNNGV. This CDR3 spans 15 amino acids. For the CDR3, the DNA is TGTGCCAGCAGCTCTCCAGCGGGAGAGGGGAACATTCAGTACTTC. This translates into CASSSPAGEGNIQYF. The variable domain in full, completed from reference TRBV11-2 and TRBJ2-4, reads EAGVAQSPRYKIIEKRQSVAFWCNPISGHATLYWYQQILGQGPKLLIQFQNNGVVDDSQLPKDRFSAERLKGVDSTLKIQPAKLEDSAVYLCASSSPAGEGNIQYFGAGTRLSVL.

The genes are TRBV11-1 and TRBJ2-7; 8 bases match TRBD2. Germline V gene lookup returns CDR1 SGHAT and CDR2 FQDESV (reference sequence). The length of the CDR3 is 17 residues. V was pared by 3 bases and J by 3 bases, with 13 bases of the junction left unmatched. The CDR3 is CASSFGMGSGTFYEQYF. CDR3 DNA sequence: TGTGCCAGCAGCTTCGGGATGGGTAGCGGGACGTTCTACGAGCAGTACTTC.

This clonotype was observed many times. The CDR3 loop reads CASSPQGQPEQYF. The DNA for the CDR3 is TGTGCCAGCAGCCCCCAGGGACAGCCTGAGCAGTACTTC. The genes are TRBV7-9 and TRBJ2-7, with 7 bases lining up with TRBD1. Unmatched junction bases numbered 8, after V lost 5 bases and J lost 7 bases. This CDR3 spans 13 amino acids. Germline loops: CDR1 SEHNR, CDR2 FQNEAQ (reference sequence).

This clonotype was counted ten times or more. The CDR3 region has the DNA TGTGCCAGCAGCTTACAGGTCTCTGGGGCCAACGTCCTGACTTTC. Amino acid sequence: CASSLQVSGANVLTF. The chain carries TRBV12-3 or TRBV12-4 and TRBJ2-6; tentatively, D is TRBD1 (5 bases). This CDR3 is built from 15 residues. The V gene lost 6 bases and the J gene lost 0 bases, with 9 bases spanning the gap.

The chain joins TRBV20-1 to TRBJ1-1; 8 bases are a match to TRBD1. Germline V gives CDR1 DFQATT, CDR2 SNEGSKA (reference sequence). CDR3 length equals 14 residues. Trimming removed 3 bases from V and 4 bases from J; junction bases left unmatched: 7. The DNA for the CDR3 is TGCAGTGCTAGGGCTACAGGGGGAAGCACTGAAGCTTTCTTT. Residues: CSARATGGSTEAFF.

This clonotype showed up many times. The chain uses TRBV5-5 and TRBJ2-7; 9 nucleotides align to TRBD1. The V segment lost 4 bases and the J segment 2 bases; nucleotides outside the gene matches: 7. Per the germline V gene, CDR1 is SGHKS and CDR2 is YYEKEE (reference sequence). CDR3 length equals 15 residues. CDR3 region: CASSQWTGETYEQYF. The CDR3 DNA reads TGTGCCAGCAGCCAGTGGACAGGGGAGACCTACGAGCAGTACTTC.

This clonotype was seen a few times. The chain combines TRBV28 with TRBJ2-4, with 9 nucleotides matching TRBD1. CDR3 size: 16 residues. Trimming took 5 bases from V and 7 from J; bases not matched to a gene: 12. Germline CDR1 reads MDHEN; CDR2 reads SYDVKM. This CDR3 is CASSPFSGTGKNIQYF. The CDR3 coding sequence is TGTGCCAGCAGTCCATTCTCCGGGACAGGGAAGAACATTCAGTACTTC.

This clonotype was counted many times. V gene TRBV28 combines with J gene TRBJ1-3; TRBD1 might be the D (5 bases). Germline loops: CDR1 MDHEN, CDR2 SYDVKM. The CDR3 has 15 residues. Trimming took off 2 bases at V and 0 bases at J, with 8 bases between the two ends. The CDR3 loop is CASSLGQLSGNTIYF. CDR3 DNA: TGTGCCAGCAGTTTAGGACAACTCTCTGGAAACACCATATATTTT. Full variable domain (outside the CDR3, taken from reference TRBV28 and TRBJ1-3): DVKVTQSSRYLVKRTGEKVFLECVQDMDHENMFWYRQDPGLGLRLIYFSYDVKMKEKGDIPEGYSVSREKKERFSLILESASTNQTSMYLCASSLGQLSGNTIYFGEGSWLTVV.

The V gene is TRBV4-1, the J gene TRBJ1-6; tentatively, D is TRBD1 (6 bases). V lost 2 bases, J lost 10 bases, and 24 bases lay in between. CDR3 length: 18 residues. The V gene's germline CDR1 is MGHRA and CDR2 YSYEKL. CDR3 sequence: CASSQLSGHTEGDSPLHF. The CDR3 region has the DNA TGCGCCAGCAGCCAACTTTCGGGACACACCGAAGGAGACTCACCCCTCCACTTT.

This clonotype showed up many times. This rearrangement joins TRBV6-5 to TRBJ1-2, with D possibly matching TRBD1 (6 bases). V was pared by 7 bases and J by 5 bases, with 14 bases between. The CDR3 totals 13 residues. The germline gives CDR1 MNHEY, CDR2 SVGAGI. CDR3 region: CASKGEDVYGYTF. The CDR3 DNA reads as TGTGCCAGCAAGGGGGAGGACGTATATGGCTACACCTTC.

This clonotype has at least ten counts. This chain links TRBV6-1 with TRBJ2-5; 8 bases fit TRBD1. Germline CDR1 and CDR2: MNHNS and SASEGT. Trimming at V came to 8 bases and at J to 5 bases, leaving 10 bases not matched to a gene. The CDR3 extends over 14 amino acids. CDR3 nucleotides: TGTGCCAGCCTCGCTCCAGGGGGCGTGGAGACCCAGTACTTC. This translates into CASLAPGGVETQYF.

This clonotype was observed once. CDR3 loop: CASRPPVGREQYF. The CDR3 DNA sequence: TGTGCCAGCAGACCTCCCGTCGGTCGGGAGCAGTACTTC. The chain recombines TRBV6-1 with TRBJ2-7, with unresolved D. Germline V gene sequence: CDR1 MNHNS, CDR2 SASEGT. Deletions cut 6 bases from V and 7 bases from J, with 16 bases between. The CDR3 runs to 13 residues.

This clonotype occurred many times. The rearrangement links TRBV12-3 or TRBV12-4 to TRBJ1-3, with D possibly TRBD1 on 6 matching bases. This CDR3 spans 15 amino acids. Trimming stripped 5 bases from V and 0 bases from J, with 11 bases between. CDR3 nucleotide sequence: TGTGCCAGCAGTCTACAGGGACTCTCTGGAAACACCATATATTTT. As protein: CASSLQGLSGNTIYF.

The rearrangement joins TRBV7-2 to TRBJ1-1; D is perhaps TRBD1 (6 bases). Germline CDR1 is SGHTA and CDR2 is FQGNSA. The CDR3 is 15 residues long. V was trimmed by 5 bases and J by 0 bases, leaving 13 bases between them. The CDR3 protein is CASSLYRELNTEAFF. In DNA, the CDR3 is TGTGCCAGCAGCCTATACAGGGAGCTGAACACTGAAGCTTTCTTT.

In this sample, this clonotype turned up many times. The V call is TRBV19, the J call TRBJ1-1; TRBD1 is a possible D gene (5 bases). The CDR3 has 15 residues. Germline CDR1 is LNHDA and CDR2 is SQIVND (reference sequence). The V end lost 5 bases, the J end lost 9 bases, and 22 bases lay between the germline ends. As DNA, the CDR3 is TGTGCCAGTAGTGTATCGACAGCCACAACCCTACAAGCTTTCTTT. As protein: CASSVSTATTLQAFF.

In this sample, this clonotype turned up many times. This chain uses TRBV12-3 or TRBV12-4 with TRBJ1-1; D not certain. Trimming stripped 6 bases from V and 5 bases from J, with 10 bases between. The CDR3 contains 12 residues. CDR3 DNA: TGTGCCAGCAGCCACCCCAGGACTGAAGCTTTCTTT. Protein sequence: CASSHPRTEAFF.

This chain uses TRBV3-1 with TRBJ2-5, with D hard to call. CDR1 and CDR2 (germline): LGHDT, YNNKEL (reference sequence). The CDR3 has 11 amino acids. Trimming removed 1 base from V and 7 bases from J, with 4 bases in between. For the CDR3, the DNA is TGTGCCAGCAGCCAAGGGTCGACCCAGTACTTC. It specifies CASSQGSTQYF.

The V and J genes are TRBV12-3 or TRBV12-4 and TRBJ2-4, with 8 bases matching TRBD1. V was clipped by 0 bases and J by 7 bases; unmatched bases: 5. This CDR3 has 15 residues. CDR3 residues: CASSLATGEDNIQYF. The CDR3 DNA reads TGTGCCAGCAGTTTAGCGACAGGGGAGGATAACATTCAGTACTTC.

This clonotype was detected ten times or more. The CDR3 sequence is CASSDLHGSGANVLTF. In DNA, the CDR3 is TGTGCCAGCAGTGACCTACACGGCTCTGGGGCCAACGTCCTGACTTTC. This chain uses TRBV6-1 with TRBJ2-6; D unresolved. V lost 3 bases and J lost 0, with 9 bases in between. The CDR3 has 16 residues. In germline, CDR1 is MNHNS, CDR2 SASEGT.

On this clonotype: With a much larger clone just one base away, this may be a read error. J is TRBJ2-7 and V is TRBV28, with 7 nucleotides matching TRBD2. J was trimmed by 5 bases and V by 6 bases; bases with no gene match: 7. CDR1 and CDR2 from the germline V gene are MDHEN and SYDVKM. The CDR3 covers 13 residues. This CDR3 is CASRDLAENEQYF. In nucleotides, the CDR3 is TGTGCCAGCAGGGACCTAGCGGAAAACGAGCAGTACTTC.

This clonotype was detected ten times or more. This chain joins TRBV27 and TRBJ1-2; a weak D match, TRBD1 (6 bases). In germline, CDR1 is MNHEY, CDR2 SMNVEV (reference sequence). The V end was cut by 6 bases, the J end by 0 bases, with 8 bases between. The CDR3 is 13 amino acids. The CDR3 spells CASSRGANYGYTF. For the CDR3, the DNA is TGTGCCAGCAGCAGGGGAGCTAACTATGGCTACACCTTC.

The chain's CDR3 is CASSVTGGLFAGGSTGELFF. The CDR3, as DNA: TGTGCCAGCAGTGTAACAGGGGGCCTTTTTGCGGGAGGCAGCACCGGGGAGCTGTTTTTT. The chain uses TRBV2 and TRBJ2-2; TRBD1 might be the D (9 bases). CDR3 length equals 20 residues. V was clipped by 4 bases and J by 4 bases, with 28 bases between them. The germline CDR1 and CDR2 sequences are SNHLY and FYNNEI.

This clonotype occurred a few times. This chain links TRBV18 with TRBJ2-7, with a weak D call TRBD1 (5 bases). The germline V and J ends were trimmed by 3 bases and 0 bases, with 15 bases remaining between them. The CDR3 loop spans 16 amino acids. In germline, CDR1 is KGHSH, CDR2 LQKENI. For the CDR3, the DNA is TGTGCCAGCTCACCGATTCGACAGTTGAGCTCCTACGAGCAGTACTTC. It codes for CASSPIRQLSSYEQYF.

This clonotype was recorded many times. This chain joins TRBV6-5 and TRBJ2-7, with unresolved D. The CDR3 is 15 residues long. The V gene's germline CDR1 is MNHEY and CDR2 SVGAGI. Trimming removed 6 bases from V and 1 base from J, with 16 bases in between. This CDR3 is CASSRTMGPSYEQYF. Written as DNA, the CDR3 is TGTGCCAGCAGCCGTACCATGGGCCCTTCCTACGAGCAGTACTTC.

The chain's CDR3 is CATSAEVEETQYF. The CDR3 DNA reads TGTGCCACCAGTGCGGAGGTGGAGGAGACCCAGTACTTC. The V and J genes are TRBV24-1 and TRBJ2-5, with D perhaps matching TRBD2 (5 bases). This CDR3 spans 13 amino acids. Germline V CDR1 and CDR2: KGHDR, SFDVKD. Trimming cost V 5 bases and J 5 bases, with 11 bases left between them.